One sample yielded the 20 T cell receptor beta chains listed below, sequenced in a study of CXCR3-negative and CXCR3-positive naive CD8 T cells. Regarding the study as a whole: CXCR3-positive naive cells carried more hydrophobic TRB CDR3s than CXCR3-negative naive cells did.

Carrying UMI labels, the TRB cDNA libraries were prepared through 5' RACE. TCRdb reprocessed the 5' RACE reads, with one entry per CDR3 protein and no DNA. The sample totals approximately 90,000 distinct CDR3 sequences. Antigen specificity for these receptors is unknown. Sequencing input: naive CXCR3+ CD8+ T cells from blood. Subset specified: CD45RO-CCR7+CD27+CD95- naive CD8+ T cells expressing CXCR3 (TNR3+). Receptor source: a human donor in good health. Some clones in this sample may be carry-over from other donors' samples.

The rearrangement joins TRBV10-2 to TRBJ2-1. Germline V gene lookup returns CDR1 WSHSY and CDR2 SAAADI. This CDR3 comprises 14 residues. This chain's CDR3 is CASAISNQNNEQFF.

The CDR3 region is CASSPDDLGVWETQYF. This chain uses TRBV28 with TRBJ2-5; TCRdb's D call, TRBD1, is unchecked because there is no DNA. The CDR3 has 16 amino acids. Germline V lookup: CDR1 MDHEN, CDR2 SYDVKM.

The chain employs TRBV7-2 and TRBJ2-7. The CDR3 loop spans 12 amino acids. Per germline, CDR1 SGHTA and CDR2 FQGNSA. CDR3 amino acids: CASSSWVAEHYF.

V usage is TRBV6-5 and J usage is TRBJ1-1. This CDR3 has 14 amino acids. Looked up from germline, CDR1 is MNHEY and CDR2 is SVGAGI. The CDR3 here is CASRLGPSNTEAFF.

The gene calls are TRBV28 and TRBJ1-2; there is no DNA to check the TCRdb D call of TRBD1. In germline, CDR1 is MDHEN, CDR2 SYDVKM. The CDR3 loop spans 15 amino acids. The CDR3 here is CASSLYPRGNYGYTF.

The J gene is TRBJ2-7, the V gene TRBV12-3 or TRBV12-4; TCRdb gives TRBD1 as the D gene, but with no DNA this cannot be confirmed. CDR3 size: 14 residues. CDR3 region: CASRGAGGNYEQYF.

The chain has TRBV3-1 and TRBJ2-7; the D call of TRBD2 rests on TCRdb alone, since no DNA is present to check it. The CDR3 has 14 residues. In germline, CDR1 is LGHDT, CDR2 YNNKEL (reference sequence). The CDR3 here is CASSQANSGYEQYF.

V usage is TRBV7-2 and J usage is TRBJ2-7; the D call from TCRdb, TRBD2, cannot be confirmed without DNA. From germline, CDR1 is SGHTA and CDR2 FQGNSA. This CDR3 contains 16 residues. This chain's CDR3 is CASSGGLAGVLYEQYF.

CDR3 residues: CASSRSAGGLNEQFF. V is TRBV11-3 and J is TRBJ2-1; as DNA is missing, the TRBD2 call by TCRdb cannot be tested. From germline, CDR1 is SGHNT and CDR2 YENEEA. This CDR3 comprises 15 residues. Variable domain in full (rest from reference TRBV11-3 and TRBJ2-1): EAGVVQSPRYKIIEKKQPVAFWCNPISGHNTLYWYLQNLGQGPELLIRYENEEAVDDSQLPKDRFSAERLKGVDSTLKIQPAELGDSAVYLCASSRSAGGLNEQFFGPGTRLTVL.

The V call is TRBV4-3, the J call TRBJ2-7. CDR3 size: 15 residues. CDR1 and CDR2 from the germline V gene are LGHNA and YSLEER. CDR3 region: CASSQEKASTYEQYF.

The chain uses TRBV6-2 or TRBV6-3 and TRBJ2-7; with no DNA, the TCRdb D assignment of TRBD2 cannot be verified. The CDR3 spans 14 residues. CDR1 MNHEY and CDR2 SVGEGT come from the germline V gene. The CDR3 spells CASTQISPADEQYF.

The J gene is TRBJ1-1, the V gene TRBV12-3 or TRBV12-4; absent DNA, TCRdb's TRBD1 call cannot be checked. This CDR3 is 13 amino acids long. CDR3 sequence: CASSRQGYTEAFF.

The rearrangement uses TRBV20-1 and TRBJ2-3; the D call of TRBD2 rests on TCRdb alone, since no DNA is present to check it. CDR1 is DFQATT and CDR2 is SNEGSKA in the germline V gene (reference sequence). This CDR3 is 14 amino acids long. The CDR3 here is CRPARAGSTDTQYF.

The V and J genes are TRBV28 and TRBJ2-5; TCRdb's D gene call, TRBD2, goes unchecked for lack of DNA. Per germline, CDR1 MDHEN and CDR2 SYDVKM. This CDR3 comprises 16 residues. The CDR3 protein is CASAKGTSRYQETQYF.

The chain combines TRBV29-1 with TRBJ2-7. The CDR3 extends over 11 amino acids. Germline CDR1 reads SQVTM; CDR2 reads ANQGSEA. The chain's CDR3 is CSVVSYDEQYF.

The chain recombines TRBV28 with TRBJ1-2. Germline V CDR1 and CDR2: MDHEN, SYDVKM. This CDR3 is built from 12 residues. The CDR3 sequence: CVSDSGYYGYTF.

This chain links TRBV29-1 with TRBJ2-1; the TCRdb D gene call, TRBD2, has no DNA to confirm it. CDR1 and CDR2 (germline): SQVTM, ANQGSEA. This CDR3 is 15 amino acids long. The CDR3 reads CSVDGRGGLNNEQFF.

The V call is TRBV7-9, the J call TRBJ2-2. The CDR3 is 18 residues long. Germline CDR1 SEHNR, CDR2 FQNEAQ (reference sequence). CDR3 sequence reads: CASSSEPQPRTNTGELFF.

The chain uses TRBV6-6 and TRBJ2-1; TCRdb's D gene call, TRBD2, goes unchecked for lack of DNA. This CDR3 contains 15 residues. From germline, CDR1 is MNHNY and CDR2 SVGAGI (reference sequence). The CDR3 here is CASSYLAGGQGEQFF.

The chain couples TRBV7-8 to TRBJ1-1; as DNA is missing, the TRBD1 call by TCRdb cannot be tested. From germline, CDR1 is SGHVS and CDR2 FQNEAQ. CDR3 length: 14 residues. The CDR3 spells CASSSSGLDTEAFF.